This paragraph covers one T cell receptor beta chain sequence. The data were produced by immunoSEQ multiplex PCR, yet TCRdb's version contains in-frame clones alone and is incomplete. The repertoire holds about 50,000 clones, with around 85% as singletons. Germline V lookup: CDR1 MGHRA, CDR2 YSYEKL. The V and J ends lost 5 bases and 1 base, in that order; junction bases with no gene match: 6. This CDR3 comprises 18 residues. These data originate in a study of PD-L1 blockade in urothelial cancer. For the study at large: Blood was tested 3 weeks (second dose) and 6 weeks into treatment. Blood samples had a median of 141,255 T cells.

Time point noted: peripheral blood 6 weeks after treatment start. This receptor was taken from a man between 50 and 59 years old with urothelial cancer. V is TRBV4-1 and J is TRBJ2-4; 15 bases map to TRBD2. Source: PBMCs, taken around atezolizumab (anti-PD-L1) treatment. The CDR3 DNA reads TGCGCCAGCAGCTGGGGACTAGCGGGAGGACGGGCCAAAAACATTCAGTACTTC. Residues: CASSWGLAGGRAKNIQYF.